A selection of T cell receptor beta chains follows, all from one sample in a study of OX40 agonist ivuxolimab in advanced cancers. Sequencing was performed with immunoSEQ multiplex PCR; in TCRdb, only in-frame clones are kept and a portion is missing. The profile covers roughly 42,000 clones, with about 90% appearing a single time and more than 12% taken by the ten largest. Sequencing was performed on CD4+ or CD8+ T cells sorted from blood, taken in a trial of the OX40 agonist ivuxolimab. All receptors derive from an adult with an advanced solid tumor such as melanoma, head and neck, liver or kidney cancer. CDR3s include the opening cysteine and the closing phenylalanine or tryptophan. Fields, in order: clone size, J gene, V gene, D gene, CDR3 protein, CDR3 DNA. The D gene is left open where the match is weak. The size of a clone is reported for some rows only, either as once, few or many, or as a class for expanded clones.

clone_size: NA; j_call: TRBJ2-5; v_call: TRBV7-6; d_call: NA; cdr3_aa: CASSSTPGTGPLAGETQYF; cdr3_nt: TGTGCCAGCAGCTCTACACCCGGGACAGGGCCACTAGCGGGAGAGACCCAGTACTTC
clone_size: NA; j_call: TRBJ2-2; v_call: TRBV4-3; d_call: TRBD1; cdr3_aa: CASSQSSQGDNTGELFF; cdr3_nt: TGCGCCAGCAGCCAAAGCTCACAGGGGGACAACACCGGGGAGCTGTTTTTT
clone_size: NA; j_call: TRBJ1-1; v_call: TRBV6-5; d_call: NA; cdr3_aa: CASTPGGPNTEAFF; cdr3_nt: TGTGCCAGCACCCCCGGGGGGCCAAATACTGAAGCTTTCTTT
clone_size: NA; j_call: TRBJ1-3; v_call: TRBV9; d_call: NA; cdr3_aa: CASSVGPGNTIYF; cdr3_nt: TGTGCCAGCAGCGTAGGACCAGGAAACACCATATATTTT
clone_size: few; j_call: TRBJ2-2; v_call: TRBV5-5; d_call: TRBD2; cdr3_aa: CASSLYWREATGELFF; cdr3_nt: TGTGCCAGCAGCTTGTATTGGCGGGAGGCCACCGGGGAGCTGTTTTTT
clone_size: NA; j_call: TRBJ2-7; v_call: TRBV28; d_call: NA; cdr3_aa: CASSFIGTYEQYF; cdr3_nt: TGTGCCAGCAGTTTTATAGGGACCTACGAGCAGTACTTC
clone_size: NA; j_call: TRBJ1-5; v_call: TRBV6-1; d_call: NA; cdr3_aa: CASSERVSNQPQHF; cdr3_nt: TGTGCCAGCAGTGAAAGGGTAAGCAATCAGCCCCAGCATTTT
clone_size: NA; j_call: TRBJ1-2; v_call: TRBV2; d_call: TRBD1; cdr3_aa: CASSPQGTQLYGYTF; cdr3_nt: TGTGCCAGCAGTCCACAGGGGACCCAACTTTATGGCTACACCTTC
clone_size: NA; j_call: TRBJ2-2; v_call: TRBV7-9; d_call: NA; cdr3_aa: CASSTSGQEAGELFF; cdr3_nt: TGTGCCAGCAGCACTAGCGGACAGGAGGCCGGGGAGCTGTTTTTT
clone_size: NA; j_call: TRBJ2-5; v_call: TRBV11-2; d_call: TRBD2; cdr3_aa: CASSLGSGGETQYF; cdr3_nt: TGTGCCAGCAGCTTAGGCAGCGGGGGAGAGACCCAGTACTTC
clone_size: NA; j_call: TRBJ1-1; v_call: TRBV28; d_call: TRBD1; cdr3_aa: CASFDRGNTEAFF; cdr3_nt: TGTGCCAGTTTCGACAGGGGGAACACTGAAGCTTTCTTT
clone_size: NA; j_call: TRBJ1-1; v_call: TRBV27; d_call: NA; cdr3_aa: CASSSTDRLNTEAFF; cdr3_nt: TGTGCCAGCAGTTCAACAGACAGGCTGAACACTGAAGCTTTCTTT
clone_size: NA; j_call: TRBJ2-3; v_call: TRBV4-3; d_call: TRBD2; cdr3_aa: CASSQDFREGGPAQYF; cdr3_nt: TGCGCCAGCAGCCAAGATTTCCGGGAGGGGGGCCCTGCGCAGTATTTT
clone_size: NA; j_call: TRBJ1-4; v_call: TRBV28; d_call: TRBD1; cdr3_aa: CASSPPGQEKEKLFF; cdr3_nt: TGTGCCAGCAGTCCGCCGGGACAGGAAAAGGAAAAACTGTTTTTT
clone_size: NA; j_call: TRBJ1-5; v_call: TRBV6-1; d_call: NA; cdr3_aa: CASSETPGLSNQPQHF; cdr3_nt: TGTGCCAGCAGTGAAACTCCGGGACTGAGCAATCAGCCCCAGCATTTT
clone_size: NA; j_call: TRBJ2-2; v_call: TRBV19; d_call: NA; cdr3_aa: CASSNGELFF; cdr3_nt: TGTGCCAGTTCTAACGGGGAGCTGTTTTTT
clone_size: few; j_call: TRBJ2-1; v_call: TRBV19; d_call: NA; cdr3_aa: CASSISTDSYNEQFF; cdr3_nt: TGTGCCAGTAGTATTTCGACAGATTCCTACAATGAGCAGTTCTTC